A single TCR beta chain is shown here with its context. These data are taken from a study of identical twins. Healthy Caucasian individuals made up all the donors. V gave up 1 base and J gave up 5 bases, with 12 bases separating them. CDR3 length equals 14 residues. From germline, CDR1 is MGHRA and CDR2 YSYEKL. A template switching step contributed a universal primer site, while unique molecular identifiers were present in the cDNA. TCRdb reprocessed the 5' RACE reads with MiXCR, giving one entry per CDR3 protein. The sample shows 600,000 to 700,000 distinct CDR3 sequences, 21% of them seen only once. The same data also contributed to another study, on T cells expressing NK-cell markers. That work adds: HCMV seropositivity marked seven of the eight sequenced donors; one was seronegative. The share of CD8+ T cells held by dominant NKG2C+ clonotypes was about 1.0-7.5% in about six donors.

The chain links TRBV4-1 to TRBJ2-7; weak D call: TRBD2 (6 bases). The clonotype was recovered from a woman younger than 35 in good health. Input material: PBMCs. In DNA form, the CDR3 reads TGCGCCAGCAGCCAAGTCCCCTCTAGCGACGAGCAGTACTTC. Residues: CASSQVPSSDEQYF.